This TCR beta chain was sequenced during a study of T cell responses to AZD1222 COVID-19 vaccine. Overall study findings and caveats: Repertoire collection took place solely once the T cell response had peaked. Vaccine-associated CD4 TCRs ranged over spike, dominating at 160-218 and 743-854. Nearly half of the spike-specific TCRs reportedly recognize variant regions that carry no mutations. The donor cohort was predominantly white British with a female majority, and clonal diversity may have been underestimated.

Germline V gene lookup returns CDR1 LNHNV and CDR2 YYDKDF (reference sequence). Trimming shortened V by 3 bases and J by 1 base, and 7 bases separated the two germline ends. This CDR3 is 14 amino acids long. This clone was seen only a few times. The antigen remains unidentified. This same CDR3 is encoded by further DNA sequences in the sample. Clones were sequenced by immunoSEQ multiplex PCR, and TCRdb holds only the in-frame ones, with some missing. The table has some 150,000 clones, approximately 90% seen once; the top ten hold 2.2%. V and J are TRBV15 and TRBJ1-5; perhaps TRBD1 as D (5 bases). The receptor was derived from an adult in good health. The specimen was peripheral blood, collected on day 0 of AZD1222 vaccination. CDR3 sequence (DNA): TGTGCCACCAGCAGGGGGGGAAGCAATCAGCCCCAGCATTTT. It is translated as CATSRGGSNQPQHF.